This T cell receptor (beta chain) was recovered during a study of T-cell memory formation after mild COVID-19. Turning to the study itself: Across donors, TCR clusters were largely donor specific.

The CDR3 contains 14 residues. Germline CDR1 and CDR2: SGHRS and YFSETQ. Trimming cost V 4 bases and J 4 bases; bases outside gene matches: 3. TCR alpha and TCR beta cDNA libraries carrying sample barcodes and UMIs were produced by 5'RACE using constant-segment primers. TCRdb called the 5' RACE reads again in MiXCR, with one record for every CDR3 protein. The sample holds approximately 210,000 distinct CDR3 sequences, over 9.5% seen once. Specimen: PBMCs or a T cell subset sorted from them (not recorded which). The rearrangement joins TRBV5-1 to TRBJ1-1; 11 bases match TRBD1. The TCR was taken from a man aged 18 to 29 who had mild COVID-19 (a few samples of this study predate the infection). Cell type and time point are not known. CDR3 sequence (DNA): TGCGCCAGCAGCGCCGGGACAGGGGGCACTGAAGCTTTCTTT. It codes for CASSAGTGGTEAFF.